Presented here are 32 T cell receptor beta chains from one specimen sequenced in a study of blood T cell repertoires in COVID-19. Sequencing used immunoSEQ multiplex PCR; TCRdb keeps in-frame clones, though not all of them. The sample consists of 200,000 to 250,000 clones, about 87% of them appearing once. The sequencing sample was made of peripheral blood. The receptors stem from a man aged 55 to 70 with acute or convalescent COVID-19.

The chain employs TRBV5-1 and TRBJ2-7; no clear D gene. The CDR3 covers 14 residues. V lost 1 base and J lost 2, with 10 bases in between. Germline loops: CDR1 SGHRS, CDR2 YFSETQ. The CDR3 region is CASSLFDTTYEQYF. In DNA, the CDR3 is TGCGCCAGCAGCTTGTTTGACACCACCTACGAGCAGTACTTC.

This chain connects TRBV19 to TRBJ1-1; possible D gene TRBD1, 5 bases. The germline gives CDR1 LNHDA, CDR2 SQIVND (reference sequence). V was clipped by 1 base and J by 1 base, with 7 bases between them. CDR3 length: 14 residues. CDR3 sequence reads: CASSIVGGNTEAFF. CDR3 DNA sequence: TGTGCCAGTAGTATAGTCGGGGGGAACACTGAAGCTTTCTTT.

The sample holds a few counts of this clone. CDR3 sequence reads: CASSLWSGGWVWETQYF. The CDR3 DNA reads as TGTGCCAGCAGCTTGTGGTCAGGGGGCTGGGTATGGGAGACCCAGTACTTC. The chain carries TRBV5-5 and TRBJ2-5, with 8 bases aligning to TRBD1. This CDR3 comprises 17 residues. Germline CDR1 reads SGHKS; CDR2 reads YYEKEE (reference sequence). V was clipped by 1 base and J by 5 bases; unmatched bases: 13.

This CDR3 reads CASSKHLPLDNEQFF. DNA for the CDR3: TGTGCCAGTAGTAAGCACTTACCTTTAGACAATGAGCAGTTCTTC. The chain is built from TRBV19 and TRBJ2-1; D gene unclear. The ends were cut back, 4 bases at V and 5 bases at J, with 15 bases in the middle. Germline V gives CDR1 LNHDA, CDR2 SQIVND (reference sequence). This CDR3 spans 15 amino acids.

This clone was observed a single time. The chain carries TRBV19 and TRBJ2-7, with 9 bases fitting TRBD1. J gave up 6 bases and V 6 bases, and 9 bases lay outside the gene matches. Per germline, CDR1 LNHDA and CDR2 SQIVND (reference sequence). The CDR3 is 14 amino acids. CDR3 DNA sequence: TGTGCCAGTAGCCCCGGGACAGGGTTTGGCGAGCAGTACTTC. This gives the protein CASSPGTGFGEQYF.

CDR3: CASSAGFYANEKLFF. The CDR3 DNA reads TGTGCCAGCAGTGCGGGGTTTTATGCTAATGAAAAACTGTTTTTT. The chain combines TRBV2 with TRBJ1-4; D call uncertain. Per the germline V gene, CDR1 is SNHLY and CDR2 is FYNNEI. Trimming removed 4 bases from V and 3 bases from J, with 12 bases in between. The CDR3 length is 15 residues. The full variable domain, with the rest looked up from reference TRBV2 and TRBJ1-4, is EPEVTQTPSHQVTQMGQEVILRCVPISNHLYFYWYRQILGQKVEFLVSFYNNEISEKSEIFDDQFSVERPDGSNFTLKIRSTKLEDSAMYFCASSAGFYANEKLFFGSGTQLSVL.

The chain joins TRBV5-1 to TRBJ2-7; 8 bases are a match to TRBD1. Germline assignment: CDR1 SGHRS and CDR2 YFSETQ. With 7 bases clipped from V and 0 bases from J, the junction kept 9 bases outside the gene matches. This CDR3 contains 15 residues. As DNA, the CDR3 is TGCGCCAGCGGAGATCCGGGACAGGACTCCTACGAGCAGTACTTC. Translated, it gives CASGDPGQDSYEQYF.

This chain joins TRBV7-3 and TRBJ2-3, with 10 bases aligning to TRBD1. This CDR3 is built from 15 residues. CDR1 SGHTA and CDR2 FQGTGA come from the germline V gene. V gave up 5 bases and J gave up 4 bases; unmatched junction bases: 6. The CDR3 here is CASSPDRGSADTQYF. The CDR3 nucleotides read TGTGCCAGCAGCCCGGACAGGGGGTCGGCAGATACGCAGTATTTT. Variable domain in full (rest from reference TRBV7-3 and TRBJ2-3): GAGVSQTPSNKVTEKGKYVELRCDPISGHTALYWYRQSLGQGPEFLIYFQGTGAADDSGLPNDRFFAVRPEGSVSTLKIQRTERGDSAVYLCASSPDRGSADTQYFGPGTRLTVL.

The rearrangement joins TRBV30 to TRBJ2-1, with D possibly TRBD2 on 6 matching bases. Germline V CDR1 and CDR2: GTSNPN, SVGIG (reference sequence). This CDR3 has 13 residues. V was shortened by 1 base and J by 5 bases, with 9 bases between the two germline ends. CDR3 in amino acids: CAWSGWGDNEQFF. CDR3 in DNA: TGTGCCTGGAGTGGCTGGGGGGACAATGAGCAGTTCTTC.

V gene TRBV11-3 combines with J gene TRBJ2-2, with D maybe TRBD1 (5 bases). From germline, CDR1 is SGHNT and CDR2 YENEEA. This CDR3 spans 17 amino acids. Between the trimmed V and J ends, which lost 5 bases and 3 bases, there was a span of 19 bases. CDR3 loop: CASSLGLWGGDTGELFF. CDR3 bases: TGTGCCAGCAGCCTCGGGTTGTGGGGCGGTGACACCGGGGAGCTGTTTTTT.

V and J are TRBV7-3 and TRBJ2-5, with 8 positions matching TRBD1. The V gene end was trimmed by 4 bases and the J gene end by 6 bases; junction bases not matched to a gene: 7. Germline V gene data show CDR1 as SGHTA and CDR2 as FQGTGA. The CDR3 runs 14 residues. The CDR3 sequence is CASSSGQGQKTQYF. The CDR3 DNA reads TGTGCCAGCAGCTCCGGACAGGGTCAAAAGACCCAGTACTTC.

The chain is built from TRBV9 and TRBJ2-1; possibly TRBD1 for D (6 bases). The V gene lost 5 bases and the J gene lost 7 bases, with 16 bases spanning the gap. The CDR3 covers 14 residues. Germline CDR1 reads SGDLS; CDR2 reads YYNGEE. CDR3 loop: CASSSTQGYNEQFF. The CDR3 region has the DNA TGTGCCAGCAGTTCTACACAGGGATATAATGAGCAGTTCTTC.

The rearrangement joins TRBV7-2 to TRBJ2-1; no reliable D call. Looked up from germline, CDR1 is SGHTA and CDR2 is FQGNSA. The CDR3 is 15 residues long. V shed 6 bases and J shed 8 bases, with 20 bases lying between them. CDR3 residues: CASSGQSGWSDEQFF. Here the CDR3 DNA reads TGTGCCAGCAGTGGTCAGTCTGGTTGGAGCGATGAGCAGTTCTTC.

The J gene is TRBJ2-1, the V gene TRBV7-3, with TRBD2 identical over 13 bases. The trim removed 3 bases at V and 12 bases at J, leaving 5 bases unmatched. CDR3 size: 14 residues. The germline gives CDR1 SGHTA, CDR2 FQGTGA. This CDR3 is CASSFRLAGGPQFF. The CDR3 DNA reads TGTGCCAGCAGCTTCAGACTAGCGGGGGGCCCGCAGTTCTTC.

There are a few counts of this clone. The rearrangement uses TRBV19 and TRBJ1-6; 10 bases fit TRBD1. The V gene end was trimmed by 5 bases and the J gene end by 7 bases; junction bases not matched to a gene: 8. CDR3 size: 16 residues. Germline V CDR1 and CDR2: LNHDA, SQIVND (reference sequence). CDR3 amino acids: CASSSGQGLTNSPLHF. The CDR3 region has the DNA TGTGCCAGTAGTTCGGGACAGGGGCTAACGAATTCACCCCTCCACTTT.

The V and J genes are TRBV12-5 and TRBJ1-2; 8 bases are a match to TRBD1. The CDR3 has 13 amino acids. With V trimmed by 6 bases and J by 3 bases, 3 bases remained unmatched. The germline gives CDR1 LGHNT, CDR2 FRNRAP. Written as DNA, the CDR3 is TGTGCTAGTGGCCCAGGGGGCTACTATGGCTACACCTTC. Protein product: CASGPGGYYGYTF.

This clone was observed a single time. The chain has TRBV4-1 and TRBJ1-6, with a weak D call TRBD1 (6 bases). V was pared by 0 bases and J by 1 base, with 13 bases between. This CDR3 spans 18 amino acids. The germline V gene encodes CDR1 MGHRA and CDR2 YSYEKL. This CDR3 is CASSQDREGGSYNSPLHF. For the CDR3, the DNA is TGCGCCAGCAGCCAAGATCGGGAAGGGGGATCCTATAATTCACCCCTCCACTTT.

The rearrangement uses TRBV7-9 and TRBJ2-7; TRBD1 matches 10 bases. Germline CDR1 is SEHNR and CDR2 is FQNEAQ (reference sequence). Germline trimming cut 5 bases from V and 2 bases from J; bases unmatched to any gene: 9. CDR3 length: 16 residues. The CDR3 loop is CASSPRDRGVTYEQYF. In nucleotides, the CDR3 is TGTGCCAGCAGCCCCCGGGACAGGGGAGTCACCTACGAGCAGTACTTC.

V gene TRBV10-3 combines with J gene TRBJ1-2; tentative D call: TRBD1 (5 bases). V was clipped by 2 bases and J by 6 bases, with 13 bases between them. Germline CDR1 reads ENHRY; CDR2 reads SYGVKD. The CDR3 spans 14 residues. The DNA for the CDR3 is TGTGCCATCAGTGAGCGCGACAGTCTGAATGGCTACACCTTC. Protein sequence: CAISERDSLNGYTF.

J is TRBJ1-1 and V is TRBV3-1 (or the pseudogene TRBV3-2); D is unclear. The CDR3 has 13 residues. Per the germline V gene, CDR1 is LGHDT and CDR2 is YNNKEL (reference sequence). V lost 10 bases and J lost 2, with 14 bases in between. The CDR3 nucleotides read TGTGCCACGTTACAGTACCCTAACACTGAAGCTTTCTTT. As protein: CATLQYPNTEAFF.

This clone was counted a few times. The chain uses TRBV19 and TRBJ1-2; TRBD1 is a possible D gene (5 bases). V was shortened by 5 bases and J by 0 bases, with 10 bases between the two germline ends. Germline CDR1 and CDR2: LNHDA and SQIVND (reference sequence). The CDR3 is made up of 14 amino acids. CDR3 in amino acids: CASSLDISNYGYTF. The CDR3 bases are TGTGCCAGTAGTTTGGACATATCTAACTATGGCTACACCTTC.

The V gene is TRBV6-1, the J gene TRBJ1-2; the match to TRBD1 covers 10 bases. The junction had 9 bases not matched to a gene; V was cut back by 2 bases and J by 6 bases. Germline V lookup: CDR1 MNHNS, CDR2 SASEGT. The CDR3 runs 16 residues. CDR3 sequence: CASSERGGTGVHGYTF. CDR3 DNA: TGTGCCAGCAGTGAACGAGGTGGGACAGGGGTGCATGGCTACACCTTC.

The chain is built from TRBV2 and TRBJ2-1, with D perhaps matching TRBD1 (5 bases). The CDR3 has 14 amino acids. Trimming took off 1 base at V and 7 bases at J, with 11 bases between the two ends. The germline gives CDR1 SNHLY, CDR2 FYNNEI. CDR3 in amino acids: CASSEGRVRNEQFF. CDR3 in DNA: TGTGCCAGCAGTGAAGGCAGGGTGAGGAATGAGCAGTTCTTC.

The V gene is TRBV7-9, the J gene TRBJ1-2; no clear D. The CDR3 contains 17 residues. Trimming removed 5 bases from V and 8 bases from J, with 27 bases in between. The germline V gene encodes CDR1 SEHNR and CDR2 FQNEAQ (reference sequence). DNA for the CDR3: TGTGCCAGCAGCACGGACTTGTACCGGGCCCCTACGGGAGGCTACACCTTC. Amino acids: CASSTDLYRAPTGGYTF.

This chain's CDR3 is CASSEFRDNEQFF. The CDR3 DNA sequence: TGTGCCAGCAGTGAGTTCAGGGACAATGAGCAGTTCTTC. This chain joins TRBV25-1 and TRBJ2-1; weak D call: TRBD1 (5 bases). This CDR3 comprises 13 residues. Germline V gene data show CDR1 as MGHDK and CDR2 as SYGVNS. V was trimmed by 3 bases and J by 5 bases, leaving 8 bases between them.

The chain couples TRBV11-2 to TRBJ1-2, with D perhaps matching TRBD1 (5 bases). With 0 bases removed from V and 1 base from J, the gap between germline ends came to 18 bases. The CDR3 has 18 residues. Germline CDR1 reads SGHAT; CDR2 reads FQNNGV. The CDR3 region is CASSLDRGRGPINYGYTF. The CDR3 DNA follows: TGTGCCAGCAGCTTAGATAGAGGGAGGGGACCCATTAACTATGGCTACACCTTC.

The rearrangement links TRBV5-1 to TRBJ2-3, with 8 bases identical to TRBD1. The germline V gene has CDR1 SGHRS and CDR2 YFSETQ. CDR3 length: 14 residues. V gave up 2 bases and J gave up 4 bases; unmatched junction bases: 3. The CDR3 sequence is CASSFDRGADTQYF. The CDR3, as DNA: TGCGCCAGCAGCTTTGACAGGGGAGCAGATACGCAGTATTTT.

This clone was detected only a few times. The genes are TRBV19 and TRBJ2-2; possible D gene TRBD1, 5 bases. CDR1 is LNHDA, CDR2 SQIVND, per germline (reference sequence). V lost 8 bases and J lost 6, with 10 bases in between. The CDR3 is 12 residues long. In DNA form, the CDR3 reads TGTGCCAGTTCTCAGGGCCCCGGGGAGCTGTTTTTT. It is translated as CASSQGPGELFF. The variable domain in full, with the rest retrieved from reference TRBV19 and TRBJ2-2, is DGGITQSPKYLFRKEGQNVTLSCEQNLNHDAMYWYRQDPGQGLRLIYYSQIVNDFQKGDIAEGYSVSREKKESFPLTVTSAQKNPTAFYLCASSQGPGELFFGEGSRLTVL.

The V call is TRBV3-1 (or the pseudogene TRBV3-2), the J call TRBJ2-2; 9 nucleotides match TRBD2. J gave up 0 bases and V 4 bases, and 3 bases lay outside the gene matches. Germline CDR1 LGHDT, CDR2 YNNKEL (reference sequence). There are 16 residues in the CDR3. The CDR3 spells CASSRIAGANTGELFF. CDR3 nucleotides: TGTGCCAGCAGCCGAATAGCGGGGGCGAACACCGGGGAGCTGTTTTTT.

The V and J genes are TRBV5-4 and TRBJ1-1; D call uncertain. Trimming removed 5 bases from V and 8 bases from J, with 16 bases in between. Looked up from germline, CDR1 is SGHNT and CDR2 is YYREEE (reference sequence). The CDR3 sequence is 13 residues long. The CDR3 region is CASRQQALREAFF. CDR3 nucleotide sequence: TGTGCCAGCAGGCAGCAGGCTTTACGGGAAGCTTTCTTT. The full variable domain, completed using reference TRBV5-4 and TRBJ1-1, is ETGVTQSPTHLIKTRGQQVTLRCSSQSGHNTVSWYQQALGQGPQFIFQYYREEENGRGNFPPRFSGLQFPNYSSELNVNALELDDSALYLCASRQQALREAFFGQGTRLTVV.

In DNA, the CDR3 is TGCGCCAGCAGTGCCTTTGTGGCAGCTGAAGCTTTCTTT. Translated, it gives CASSAFVAAEAFF. V and J are TRBV10-2 and TRBJ1-1, with unresolved D. CDR1 and CDR2 from the germline V gene are WSHSY and SAAADI. The CDR3 has 13 amino acids. The germline V and J ends were trimmed by 4 bases and 6 bases, with 12 bases remaining between them.

This clone was observed at least ten times. The V call is TRBV7-2, the J call TRBJ1-2, with a tentative D call TRBD1 (5 bases). CDR1 is SGHTA and CDR2 is FQGNSA in the germline V gene. V dropped 6 bases and J dropped 4 bases, with 18 bases sitting between them. The CDR3 contains 15 residues. CDR3 protein: CASRYDGGAGYGYTF. The CDR3 nucleotides are TGTGCCAGCAGATATGACGGTGGGGCAGGCTATGGCTACACCTTC.